A selection of T cell receptor beta chains follows, all from one sample in a study of cytomegalovirus exposure and HLA in healthy donors. Clones were read by immunoSEQ multiplex PCR, and TCRdb kept only the in-frame ones, dropping some. Of about 98,000 clones listed, about 90% are singletons. Sequences were obtained from PBMCs. The receptors were sampled from a young man in good health and CMV-seropositive. The CDR3 runs from the conserved cysteine through the conserved F or W. The order of the fields is clone size, V gene, D gene, J gene, CDR3 protein, CDR3 DNA. D genes are given only for firm matches. A row's size may be missing; if present it is once, few, many or a size class.

.	TRBV10-1	TRBD1	TRBJ2-3	CASSDPTGGTDTQYF	TGCGCCAGCAGTGACCCGACAGGGGGCACAGATACGCAGTATTTT
.	TRBV6-5	.	TRBJ2-1	CASSNRDNYNEQFF	TGTGCCAGCAGTAACCGGGACAATTACAATGAGCAGTTCTTC
.	TRBV5-4	.	TRBJ2-3	CASSFFGLRTQYF	TGTGCCAGCAGCTTTTTCGGGTTACGGACGCAGTATTTT
.	TRBV9	.	TRBJ2-1	CASSVLGQRNEQFF	TGTGCCAGCAGCGTATTAGGACAGAGAAATGAGCAGTTCTTC
once	TRBV28	.	TRBJ1-1	CASSPGQNTEAFF	TGTGCCAGCAGCCCCGGACAGAACACTGAAGCTTTCTTT
.	TRBV5-1	.	TRBJ1-1	CASSPSWRSTEAFF	TGCGCCAGCAGTCCGAGTTGGCGGAGCACTGAAGCTTTCTTT
.	TRBV2	TRBD1	TRBJ2-7	CASSRDREWRGSYEQYF	TGTGCCAGTTCCCGGGACAGGGAGTGGCGGGGGTCCTACGAGCAGTACTTC
.	TRBV27	TRBD2	TRBJ2-4	CASSPRASGAIAKNIQYF	TGTGCCAGCTCCCCCCGGGCTAGCGGGGCCATAGCCAAAAACATTCAGTACTTC
.	TRBV6-1	.	TRBJ2-7	CASSEVPRSPANEQYF	TGTGCCAGCAGTGAAGTCCCCCGATCTCCCGCGAACGAGCAGTACTTC
once	TRBV9	.	TRBJ2-1	CASSAMDYRGNEQFF	TGTGCCAGCAGCGCCATGGATTATAGGGGTAATGAGCAGTTCTTC
.	TRBV4-1	TRBD2	TRBJ2-7	CASSQGGGRAGEQYF	TGCGCCAGCAGCCAAGGGGGCGGGAGGGCGGGGGAGCAGTACTTC
.	TRBV29-1	TRBD1	TRBJ2-7	CSVTSDRGLSYEQYF	TGCAGCGTGACTTCGGACAGGGGACTCTCCTACGAGCAGTACTTC
.	TRBV7-9	.	TRBJ1-2	CASSLVQGSYGYTF	TGTGCCAGCAGCTTAGTTCAGGGTAGCTATGGCTACACCTTC
.	TRBV7-3	.	TRBJ2-1	CASSEDPRGRYEQFF	TGTGCCAGCAGCGAAGACCCTAGGGGAAGGTATGAGCAGTTCTTC
.	TRBV9	.	TRBJ2-7	CASSVDGVSSYEQYF	TGTGCCAGCAGCGTAGACGGGGTTAGCTCCTACGAGCAGTACTTC
.	TRBV6-1	TRBD2	TRBJ2-7	CASTPVGGSYEQYF	TGTGCCAGCACCCCTGTGGGCGGGAGCTACGAGCAGTACTTC
few	TRBV19	.	TRBJ2-1	CASSIGAGLQDYNEQFF	TGTGCCAGTAGTATTGGTGCGGGGCTACAGGACTACAATGAGCAGTTCTTC
few	TRBV19	.	TRBJ1-2	CASSSPDSSVSYTF	TGTGCCAGTAGTTCTCCGGACAGCTCAGTTAGCTACACCTTC
.	TRBV2	TRBD2	TRBJ2-7	CASSKTSGSYEQYF	TGTGCCAGCAGTAAGACTAGCGGGTCCTACGAGCAGTACTTC
.	TRBV10-3	.	TRBJ2-1	CAISEAGQDEQFF	TGTGCCATCAGTGAAGCGGGACAGGATGAGCAGTTCTTC
few	TRBV19	TRBD1	TRBJ1-1	CASKDRGLGAFF	TGTGCCAGTAAAGACAGGGGGCTTGGAGCTTTCTTT